The rows below give T cell receptor beta chains drawn from one sample of a study of blood T cell repertoires in COVID-19. Only in-frame clones appear in the TCRdb table, and some are missing; sequencing was by immunoSEQ multiplex PCR. The sample includes about 110,000 clones, about 81% seen only once; the top ten take roughly 8.2%. Sequenced: peripheral blood. These receptors came from a man aged 65 to 85 with acute or convalescent COVID-19. Each CDR3 is given with its conserved first and last residue. Each record gives: J gene, clone size, D gene, V gene, CDR3 DNA, CDR3 protein. D genes are given only for firm matches. Only part of the rows carry a size: once, few, many, or a class if the clone is expanded.

TRBJ1-1 | NA | TRBD1 | TRBV4-1 | TGCGCCAGCAGCCAAGGTGGGGACAGACGAATGAACACTGAAGCTTTCTTT | CASSQGGDRRMNTEAFF
TRBJ2-1 | NA | TRBD1 | TRBV10-1 | TGCGCCAGCAGTGACCAGGGACAGGGTTCCTACAATGAGCAGTTCTTC | CASSDQGQGSYNEQFF
TRBJ2-7 | few | NA | TRBV28 | TGTGCCAGCAGTTTGAGGCAGCCCACTTTGGGGCAGTACTTC | CASSLRQPTLGQYF
TRBJ1-1 | few | NA | TRBV5-1 | TGCGCCAGCAGCCCCGGACTGCTTCCGGCTTTCTTT | CASSPGLLPAFF
TRBJ2-5 | NA | TRBD2 | TRBV18 | TGTGCCAGCTCACGGACTAGCGGACAAGAGACCCAGTACTTC | CASSRTSGQETQYF
TRBJ2-3 | once | NA | TRBV19 | TGTGCCAGTAGGAGGGCCGTGACGCCTACAGATACGCAGTATTTT | CASRRAVTPTDTQYF
TRBJ1-2 | once | TRBD1 | TRBV4-2 | TGTGCCAGCAGCCACGGACAGGGTGACTATGGCTACACCTTC | CASSHGQGDYGYTF
TRBJ2-7 | NA | TRBD1 | TRBV5-1 | TGCGCCAGCAGCTTGGGTGACAGGGTCGAGCAGTACTTC | CASSLGDRVEQYF
TRBJ1-5 | NA | NA | TRBV5-8 | TGTGCCAGCAGCCCCAAGCAGGGGAGCAATCAGCCCCAGCATTTT | CASSPKQGSNQPQHF
TRBJ2-7 | NA | TRBD1 | TRBV10-3 | TGTGCCATCAGCAAGGACAGGGTTGCCTACGAGCAGTACTTC | CAISKDRVAYEQYF
TRBJ1-5 | NA | NA | TRBV28 | TGTGCCAGCAGTTTAAACAGGGCTCAGCCCCAGCATTTT | CASSLNRAQPQHF
TRBJ2-1 | NA | NA | TRBV28 | TGTGCCAGCAGTTTACCGATAGCGGTGGGGTCCTACAATGAGCAGTTCTTC | CASSLPIAVGSYNEQFF